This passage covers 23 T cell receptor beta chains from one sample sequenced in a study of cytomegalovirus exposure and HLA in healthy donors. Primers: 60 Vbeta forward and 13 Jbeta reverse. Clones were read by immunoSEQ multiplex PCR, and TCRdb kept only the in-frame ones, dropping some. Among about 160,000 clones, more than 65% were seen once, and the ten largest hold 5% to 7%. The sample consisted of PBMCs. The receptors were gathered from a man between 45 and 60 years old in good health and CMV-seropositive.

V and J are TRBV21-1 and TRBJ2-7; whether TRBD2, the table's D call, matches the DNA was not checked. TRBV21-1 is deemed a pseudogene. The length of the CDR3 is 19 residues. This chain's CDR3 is CASSGPRHASALGSYEQYV. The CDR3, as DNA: TGTGCCAGCAGCGGCCCTAGACATGCTAGCGCTTTGGGCTCCTACGAGCAGTACGTC.

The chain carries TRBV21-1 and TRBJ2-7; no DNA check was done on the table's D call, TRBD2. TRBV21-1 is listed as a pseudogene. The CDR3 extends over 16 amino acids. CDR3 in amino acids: CASSRGSQTSGYEQYV. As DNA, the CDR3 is TGTGCCAGCAGCAGAGGTTCCCAGACCTCGGGGTACGAGCAGTACGTC.

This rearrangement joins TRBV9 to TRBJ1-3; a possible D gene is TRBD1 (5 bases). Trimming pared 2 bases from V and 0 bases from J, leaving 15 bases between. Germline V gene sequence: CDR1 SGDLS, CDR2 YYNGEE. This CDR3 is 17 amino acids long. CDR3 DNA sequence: TGTGCCAGCAGCGTCTGGGGGGGAGGCAGCTCTGGAAACACCATATATTTT. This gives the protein CASSVWGGGSSGNTIYF.

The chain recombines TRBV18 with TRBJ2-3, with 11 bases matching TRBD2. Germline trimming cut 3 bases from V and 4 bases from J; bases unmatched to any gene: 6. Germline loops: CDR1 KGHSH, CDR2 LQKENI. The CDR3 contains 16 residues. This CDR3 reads CASSPLSGGGADTQYF. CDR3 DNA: TGTGCCAGCTCACCTCTTAGCGGGGGGGGCGCAGATACGCAGTATTTT.

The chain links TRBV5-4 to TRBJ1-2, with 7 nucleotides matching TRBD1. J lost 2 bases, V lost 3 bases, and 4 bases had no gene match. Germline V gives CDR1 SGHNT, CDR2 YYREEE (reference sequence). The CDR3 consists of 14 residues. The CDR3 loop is CASSSQGNNYGYTF. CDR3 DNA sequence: TGTGCCAGCAGCTCACAGGGGAACAACTATGGCTACACCTTC.

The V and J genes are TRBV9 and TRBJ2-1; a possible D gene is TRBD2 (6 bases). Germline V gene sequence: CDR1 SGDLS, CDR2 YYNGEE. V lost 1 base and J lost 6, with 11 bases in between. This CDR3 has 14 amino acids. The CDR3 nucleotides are TGTGCCAGCAGCGTAATCGGGACTTCCAATGAGCAGTTCTTC. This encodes CASSVIGTSNEQFF. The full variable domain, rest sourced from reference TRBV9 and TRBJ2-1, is DSGVTQTPKHLITATGQRVTLRCSPRSGDLSVYWYQQSLDQGLQFLIQYYNGEERAKGNILERFSAQQFPDLHSELNLSSLELGDSALYFCASSVIGTSNEQFFGPGTRLTVL.

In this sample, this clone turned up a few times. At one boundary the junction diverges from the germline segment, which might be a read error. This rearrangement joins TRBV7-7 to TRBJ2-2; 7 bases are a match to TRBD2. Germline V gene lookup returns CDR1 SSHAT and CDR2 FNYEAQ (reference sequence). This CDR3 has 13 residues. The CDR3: CASSWTSTGELFF. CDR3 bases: TGTGCTAGCAGTTGGACTAGCACCGGGGAGCTGTTTTTT.

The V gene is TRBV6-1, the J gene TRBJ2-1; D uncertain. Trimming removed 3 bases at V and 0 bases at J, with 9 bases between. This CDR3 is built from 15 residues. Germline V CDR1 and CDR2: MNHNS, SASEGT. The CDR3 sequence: CASSELGSSYNEQFF. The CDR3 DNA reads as TGTGCCAGCAGTGAGCTAGGCAGCTCCTACAATGAGCAGTTCTTC.

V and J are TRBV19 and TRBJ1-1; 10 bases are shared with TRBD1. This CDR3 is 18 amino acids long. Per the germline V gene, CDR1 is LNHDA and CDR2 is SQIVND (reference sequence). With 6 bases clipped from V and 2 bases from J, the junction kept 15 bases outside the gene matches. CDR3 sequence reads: CASRPDLRDRGRNTEAFF. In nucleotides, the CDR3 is TGTGCCAGTAGACCAGACCTACGGGACAGGGGACGCAACACTGAAGCTTTCTTT. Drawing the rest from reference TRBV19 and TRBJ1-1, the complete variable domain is DGGITQSPKYLFRKEGQNVTLSCEQNLNHDAMYWYRQDPGQGLRLIYYSQIVNDFQKGDIAEGYSVSREKKESFPLTVTSAQKNPTAFYLCASRPDLRDRGRNTEAFFGQGTRLTVV.

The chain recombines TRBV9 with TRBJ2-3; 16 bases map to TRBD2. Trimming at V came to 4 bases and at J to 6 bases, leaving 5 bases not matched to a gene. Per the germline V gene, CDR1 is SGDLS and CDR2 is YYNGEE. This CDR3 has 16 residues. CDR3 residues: CASSPGTSGGADTQYF. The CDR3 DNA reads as TGTGCCAGCAGCCCTGGGACTAGCGGGGGGGCGGATACGCAGTATTTT.

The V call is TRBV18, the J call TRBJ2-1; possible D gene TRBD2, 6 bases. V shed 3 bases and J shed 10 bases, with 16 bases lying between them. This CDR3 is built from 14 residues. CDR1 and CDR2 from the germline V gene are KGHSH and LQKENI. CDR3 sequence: CASSPPEGQKEQFF. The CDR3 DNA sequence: TGTGCCAGCTCACCGCCGGAGGGGCAGAAAGAGCAGTTCTTC.

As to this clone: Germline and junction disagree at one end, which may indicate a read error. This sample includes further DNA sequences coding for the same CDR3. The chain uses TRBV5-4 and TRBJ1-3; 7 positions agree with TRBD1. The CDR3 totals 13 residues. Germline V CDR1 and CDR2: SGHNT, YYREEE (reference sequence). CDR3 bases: TGTGCCAGCAGCGTGGGACAGCGAAACACCATCTATTTT. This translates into CASSVGQRNTIYF.

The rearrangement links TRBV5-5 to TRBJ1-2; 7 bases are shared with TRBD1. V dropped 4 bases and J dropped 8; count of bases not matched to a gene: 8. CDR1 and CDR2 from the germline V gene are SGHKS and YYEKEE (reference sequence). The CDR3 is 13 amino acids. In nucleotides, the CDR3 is TGTGCCAGCAGCCGACAGGGCCCCGAGGGCTACACCTTC. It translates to CASSRQGPEGYTF.

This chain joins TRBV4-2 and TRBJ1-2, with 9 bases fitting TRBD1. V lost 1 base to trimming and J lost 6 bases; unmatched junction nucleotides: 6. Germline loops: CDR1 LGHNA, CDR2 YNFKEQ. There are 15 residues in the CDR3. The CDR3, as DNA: TGTGCCAGCAGCCAAGGGGACAGGGAATTACATGGCTACACCTTC. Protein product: CASSQGDRELHGYTF.

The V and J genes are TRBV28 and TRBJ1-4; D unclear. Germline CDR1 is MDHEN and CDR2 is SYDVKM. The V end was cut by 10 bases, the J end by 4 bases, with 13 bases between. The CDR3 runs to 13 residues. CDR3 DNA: TGTGCCATTAGGACGGGAGGTAATGAAAAACTGTTTTTT. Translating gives CAIRTGGNEKLFF.

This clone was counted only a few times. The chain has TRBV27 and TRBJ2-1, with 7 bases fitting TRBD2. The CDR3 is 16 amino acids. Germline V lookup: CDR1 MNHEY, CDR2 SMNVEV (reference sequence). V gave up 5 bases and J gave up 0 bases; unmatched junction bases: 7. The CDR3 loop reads CASSPFGGGSYNEQFF. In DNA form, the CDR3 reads TGTGCCAGCAGTCCCTTTGGGGGGGGCTCCTACAATGAGCAGTTCTTC.

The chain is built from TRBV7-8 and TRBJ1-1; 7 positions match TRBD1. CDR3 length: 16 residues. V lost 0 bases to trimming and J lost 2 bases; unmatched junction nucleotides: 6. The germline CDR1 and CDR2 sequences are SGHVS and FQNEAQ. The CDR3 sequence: CASSLAGQGVNTEAFF. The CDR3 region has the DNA TGTGCCAGCAGCTTAGCGGGGCAGGGGGTAAACACTGAAGCTTTCTTT.

The CDR3 loop reads CASSPTSGRPEDTQYF. The CDR3 region has the DNA TGTGCCAGCAGCCCGACTAGCGGGAGGCCGGAAGATACGCAGTATTTT. This sequence joins TRBV7-9 and TRBJ2-3, with 13 positions matching TRBD2. Germline-derived CDR1 and CDR2 are SEHNR and FQNEAQ (reference sequence). After removal of 5 bases from V and 5 bases from J, the junction contained 7 bases not matched to a gene. The CDR3 sequence is 16 residues long.

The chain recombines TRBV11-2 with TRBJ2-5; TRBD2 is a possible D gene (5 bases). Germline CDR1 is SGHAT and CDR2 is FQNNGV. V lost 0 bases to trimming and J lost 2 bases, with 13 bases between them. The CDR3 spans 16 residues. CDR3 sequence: CASSLEGGRRQETQYF. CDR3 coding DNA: TGTGCCAGCAGCTTAGAAGGTGGGAGAAGGCAAGAGACCCAGTACTTC.

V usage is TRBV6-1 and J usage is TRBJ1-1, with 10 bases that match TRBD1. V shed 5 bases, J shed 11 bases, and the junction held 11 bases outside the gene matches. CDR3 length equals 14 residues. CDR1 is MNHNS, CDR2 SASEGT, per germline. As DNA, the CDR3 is TGTGCCAGCAGTCAAGACAGGGGGCAAGGAGGTGCTTTCTTT. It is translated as CASSQDRGQGGAFF.

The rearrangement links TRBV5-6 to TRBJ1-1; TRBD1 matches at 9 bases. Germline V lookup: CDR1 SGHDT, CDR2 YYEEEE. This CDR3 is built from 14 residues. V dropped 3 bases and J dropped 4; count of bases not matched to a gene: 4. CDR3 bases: TGTGCCAGCAGCTCCTTGGACAGGGGCACTGAAGCTTTCTTT. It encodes CASSSLDRGTEAFF.

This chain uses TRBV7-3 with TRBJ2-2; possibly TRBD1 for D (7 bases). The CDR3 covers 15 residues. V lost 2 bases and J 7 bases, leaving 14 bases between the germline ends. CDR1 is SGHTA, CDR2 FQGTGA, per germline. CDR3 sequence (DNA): TGTGCCAGCAGCTTAGTCCAGGGGGGCGTCGGGGAGCTGTTTTTT. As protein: CASSLVQGGVGELFF.

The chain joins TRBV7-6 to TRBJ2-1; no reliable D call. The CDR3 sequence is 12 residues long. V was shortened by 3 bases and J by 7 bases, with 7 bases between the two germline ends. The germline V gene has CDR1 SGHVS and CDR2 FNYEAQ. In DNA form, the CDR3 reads TGTGCCAGCAGCTTTAGCAAGAATGAGCAGTTCTTC. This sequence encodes CASSFSKNEQFF.